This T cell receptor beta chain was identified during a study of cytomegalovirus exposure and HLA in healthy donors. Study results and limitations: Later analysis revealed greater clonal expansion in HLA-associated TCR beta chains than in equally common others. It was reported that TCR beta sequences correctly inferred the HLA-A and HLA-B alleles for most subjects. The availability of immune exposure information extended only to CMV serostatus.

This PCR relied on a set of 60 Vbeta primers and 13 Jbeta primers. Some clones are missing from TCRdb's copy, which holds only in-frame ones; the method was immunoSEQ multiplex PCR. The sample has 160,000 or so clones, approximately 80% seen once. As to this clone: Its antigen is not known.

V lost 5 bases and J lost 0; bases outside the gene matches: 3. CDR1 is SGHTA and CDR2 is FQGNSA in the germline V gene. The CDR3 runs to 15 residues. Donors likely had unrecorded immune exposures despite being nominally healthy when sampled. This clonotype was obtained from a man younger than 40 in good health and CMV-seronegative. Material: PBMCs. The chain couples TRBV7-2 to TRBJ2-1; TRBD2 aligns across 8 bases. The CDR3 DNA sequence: TGTGCCAGCAGCACTAGCGGAAGCTCCTACAATGAGCAGTTCTTC. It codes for CASSTSGSSYNEQFF.